Presented here are 16 T cell receptor beta chains from one specimen sequenced in a study of T cells expressing NK-cell markers. No DNA is given; TCRdb re-called the 5' RACE reads and lists each CDR3 protein once. The sample data list roughly 120,000 distinct CDR3 sequences. Sequencing was performed on blood T cells: a sorted CD56 or NKG2C T cell subset, CD4+ or CD8+ T cells, or bulk PBMC T cells (not recorded which). The receptors come from a woman aged 18-70 years in good health.

The rearrangement joins TRBV7-6 to TRBJ1-4; the TRBD1 assignment by TCRdb is unverifiable without DNA. The CDR3 covers 15 residues. From germline, CDR1 is SGHVS and CDR2 FNYEAQ. The CDR3: CASSSPRGESEKLFF.

The chain couples TRBV7-8 to TRBJ2-5; as DNA is missing, the TRBD2 call by TCRdb cannot be tested. Germline CDR1 SGHVS, CDR2 FQNEAQ. CDR3 length: 14 amino acids. CDR3 protein: CAIKRAVLGETQYF.

CDR3 region: CASSMRSGGVNEQFF. The chain is built from TRBV19 and TRBJ2-1; the D call from TCRdb, TRBD2, cannot be confirmed without DNA. The V gene's germline CDR1 is LNHDA and CDR2 SQIVND (reference sequence). CDR3 length equals 15 residues.

The chain carries TRBV20-1 and TRBJ2-3. Germline V gene sequence: CDR1 DFQATT, CDR2 SNEGSKA (reference sequence). The CDR3 contains 12 residues. The CDR3 spells CSARGGPDTQYF.

The chain couples TRBV15 to TRBJ1-2; TCRdb proposes TRBD1, but this gene call is untestable without DNA. This CDR3 contains 13 residues. CDR1 LNHNV and CDR2 YYDKDF come from the germline V gene (reference sequence). This chain's CDR3 is CATSGTANYGYTF.

J is TRBJ1-3 and V is TRBV12-3 or TRBV12-4. The CDR3 totals 13 residues. Here the CDR3 reads CASSLVGGNTIYF.

V is TRBV28 and J is TRBJ2-1; TCRdb proposes TRBD1, but this gene call is untestable without DNA. The CDR3 sequence is 15 residues long. Germline lookup yields CDR1 MDHEN and CDR2 SYDVKM. CDR3 region: CASSFKTGVNNEQFF.

This chain uses TRBV19 with TRBJ2-7; TCRdb reports TRBD1, a call that lacks DNA to check it against. The CDR3 length is 14 residues. Germline CDR1 is LNHDA and CDR2 is SQIVND (reference sequence). CDR3 amino acids: CASSIGGQFYEQYF.

The chain employs TRBV7-8 and TRBJ1-2; the TCRdb call, TRBD1, lacks DNA for checking. The CDR3 length is 17 residues. CDR1 is SGHVS and CDR2 is FQNEAQ in the germline V gene. CDR3: CASSSSGTGGANYGYTF.

The chain combines TRBV12-3 or TRBV12-4 with TRBJ2-7; TCRdb indicates TRBD2, and absent DNA this call remains unverified. This CDR3 comprises 15 residues. The CDR3 here is CASSFTGLADYEQYF.

The genes are TRBV27 and TRBJ1-2. The CDR3 is 14 amino acids. Germline CDR1 and CDR2: MNHEY and SMNVEV (reference sequence). This CDR3 is CASSYLAEPYGYTF.

The chain carries TRBV5-1 and TRBJ2-7. Per the germline V gene, CDR1 is SGHRS and CDR2 is YFSETQ. CDR3 length equals 14 residues. CDR3 region: CASSTSSGLYEQYF. The whole variable domain, filled in from reference TRBV5-1 and TRBJ2-7, reads KAGVTQTPRYLIKTRGQQVTLSCSPISGHRSVSWYQQTPGQGLQFLFEYFSETQRNKGNFPGRFSGRQFSNSRSEMNVSTLELGDSALYLCASSTSSGLYEQYFGPGTRLTVT.

This CDR3 is CASSLGNGQGDIETQYF. V and J are TRBV7-8 and TRBJ2-5; TCRdb's D call, TRBD1, is unchecked because there is no DNA. The germline gives CDR1 SGHVS, CDR2 FQNEAQ. The length of the CDR3 is 17 residues.

The chain carries TRBV15 and TRBJ2-5. The CDR3 extends over 13 amino acids. Germline CDR1 is LNHNV and CDR2 is YYDKDF (reference sequence). CDR3: CATADMEHETQYF.

J is TRBJ1-1 and V is TRBV10-3; TCRdb indicates TRBD1, and absent DNA this call remains unverified. The CDR3 is 17 residues long. CDR1 is ENHRY, CDR2 SYGVKD, per germline. The CDR3 reads CAISPPAGSGLNTEAFF.

The genes are TRBV9 and TRBJ2-7; the TRBD1 assignment by TCRdb is unverifiable without DNA. The CDR3 covers 15 residues. CDR1 and CDR2 from the germline V gene are SGDLS and YYNGEE. The CDR3 sequence is CASSVEGTGSYEQYF.